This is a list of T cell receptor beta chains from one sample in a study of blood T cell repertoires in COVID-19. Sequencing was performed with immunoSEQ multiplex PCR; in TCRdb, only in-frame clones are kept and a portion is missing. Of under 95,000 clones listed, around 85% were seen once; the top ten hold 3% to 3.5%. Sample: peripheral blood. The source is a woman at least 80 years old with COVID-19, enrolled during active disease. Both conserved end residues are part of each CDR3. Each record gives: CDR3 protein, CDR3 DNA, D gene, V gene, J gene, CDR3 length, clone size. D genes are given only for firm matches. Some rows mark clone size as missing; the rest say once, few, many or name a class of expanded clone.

CDR3 protein: CASTVSETQYF
CDR3 DNA: TGCGCCAGCACAGTGTCGGAGACCCAGTACTTC
D gene: -
V gene: TRBV23-1
J gene: TRBJ2-5
CDR3 length: 11
clone size: -

CDR3 protein: CASSFRQGFGYTF
CDR3 DNA: TGTGCCAGCAGCTTTAGGCAGGGTTTCGGCTACACCTTC
D gene: -
V gene: TRBV7-2
J gene: TRBJ1-2
CDR3 length: 13
clone size: -

CDR3 protein: CASSAAGGFGELFF
CDR3 DNA: TGCGCCAGCAGCGCCGCGGGAGGGTTCGGGGAGCTGTTTTTT
D gene: TRBD2
V gene: TRBV5-1
J gene: TRBJ2-2
CDR3 length: 14
clone size: -

CDR3 protein: CASSYSGGNTGELFF
CDR3 DNA: TGTGCCAGCAGTTACTCGGGGGGAAACACCGGGGAGCTGTTTTTT
D gene: -
V gene: TRBV6-5
J gene: TRBJ2-2
CDR3 length: 15
clone size: -

CDR3 protein: CASSQGQGIEQYF
CDR3 DNA: TGTGCCAGTAGTCAAGGACAGGGTATCGAGCAGTACTTC
D gene: TRBD1
V gene: TRBV19
J gene: TRBJ2-7
CDR3 length: 13
clone size: -

CDR3 protein: CASSFGLAGGPDEQYF
CDR3 DNA: TGTGCCAGCAGTTTTGGACTAGCGGGAGGGCCGGACGAGCAGTACTTC
D gene: TRBD2
V gene: TRBV7-2
J gene: TRBJ2-7
CDR3 length: 16
clone size: -

CDR3 protein: CASSIVQGTSETQYF
CDR3 DNA: TGTGCCAGTAGTATAGTCCAGGGGACCTCAGAGACCCAGTACTTC
D gene: -
V gene: TRBV19
J gene: TRBJ2-5
CDR3 length: 15
clone size: once

CDR3 protein: CASRETGGAETQYF
CDR3 DNA: TGTGCCAGCAGGGAAACAGGGGGCGCAGAGACCCAGTACTTC
D gene: TRBD1
V gene: TRBV28
J gene: TRBJ2-5
CDR3 length: 14
clone size: -

CDR3 protein: CASSLVNRMNTEAFF
CDR3 DNA: TGTGCCAGCAGCTTAGTTAACAGGATGAACACTGAAGCTTTCTTT
D gene: -
V gene: TRBV5-4
J gene: TRBJ1-1
CDR3 length: 15
clone size: -

CDR3 protein: CASSLLAGGKTGELFF
CDR3 DNA: TGTGCCAGCAGCCTATTAGCGGGGGGAAAGACCGGGGAGCTGTTTTTT
D gene: TRBD2
V gene: TRBV3-1/TRBV3-2
J gene: TRBJ2-2
CDR3 length: 16
clone size: -